This T cell receptor (beta chain) comes out of a study of shared clonotypes between healthy human individuals. Whole-study results and caveats: Naive subsets generally exceeded memory subsets in estimated richness.

Adults of Caucasian background living in Nashville, Tennessee made up all donors. Naive CD4+ cells were CD45RA-selected; the remaining cells were memory. With 5 bases removed from V and 3 bases from J, the gap between germline ends came to 10 bases. Germline-derived CDR1 and CDR2 are SGHTA and FQGNSA. The length of the CDR3 is 13 residues. TCRdb's copy holds only in-frame clones and misses some; the assay was immunoSEQ multiplex PCR. The sample has around 510,000 clones; roughly 95% are singletons. In regard to this clone: Its target is unknown.

This chain joins TRBV7-2 and TRBJ1-2, with D possibly being TRBD1 (6 bases). The clonotype was recovered from a woman aged 25 to 39 in good health. The specimen was naive CD4+ T cells sorted from blood. Indicated subset: CD45RA+ positively selected. The DNA for the CDR3 is TGTGCCAGCAGCGTAGGACAGTACTATGGCTACACCTTC. Protein sequence: CASSVGQYYGYTF. The entire variable domain, with the rest obtained from reference TRBV7-2 and TRBJ1-2, is as follows: GAGVSQSPSNKVTEKGKDVELRCDPISGHTALYWYRQSLGQGLEFLIYFQGNSAPDKSGLPSDRFSAERTGGSVSTLTIQRTQQEDSAVYLCASSVGQYYGYTFGSGTRLTVV.